This record concerns one TCR beta chain sequence. Its antigen remains unidentified. The sample comes from a study of STAT5B mutations in CD4+ large granular lymphocyte leukemia. Whole-study findings and limits: Without HLA matching, higher CD4+ than CD8+ T-LGLL clonality could reflect small sample size.

Using immunoSEQ multiplex PCR, the repertoire was profiled, and TCRdb retains in-frame clones only, with some absent. This sample has around 48,000 clones, with just over 70% found just once. Sequencing was done on a sample of CD4+ T cells from blood buffy coats. This receptor was taken from a human donor in good health.

CDR3 nucleotide sequence: TGTGCCAGTAGCTCCCAGCCGCCCCTTTACAATGAGCAGTTCTTC. Amino acids: CASSSQPPLYNEQFF. This sequence joins TRBV19 and TRBJ2-1; the D is unclear. The CDR3 is 15 residues long. The germline gives CDR1 LNHDA, CDR2 SQIVND (reference sequence). Between the trimmed V and J ends, which lost 6 bases and 4 bases, there was a span of 16 bases.